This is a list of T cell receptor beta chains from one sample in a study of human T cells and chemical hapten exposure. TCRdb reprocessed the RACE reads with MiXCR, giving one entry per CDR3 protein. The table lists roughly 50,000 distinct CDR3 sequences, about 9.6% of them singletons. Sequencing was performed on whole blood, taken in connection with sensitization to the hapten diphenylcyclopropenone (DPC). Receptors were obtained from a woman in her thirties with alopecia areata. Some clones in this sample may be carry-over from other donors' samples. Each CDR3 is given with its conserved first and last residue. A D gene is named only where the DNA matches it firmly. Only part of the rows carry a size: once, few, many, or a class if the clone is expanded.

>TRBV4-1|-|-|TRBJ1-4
TGCGCCAGCAGCCTCAGGGGAGAACCAACTAATGAAAAACTGTTTTTT
CASSLRGEPTNEKLFF
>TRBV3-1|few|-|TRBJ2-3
TGTGCCAGCAGCCAAGAGACGGGAGATACGCAGTATTTT
CASSQETGDTQYF
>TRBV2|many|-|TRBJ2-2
TGTGCCAGCAGTGGTGGAGGGGGGACACCCGGGGAGCTGTTTTTT
CASSGGGGTPGELFF
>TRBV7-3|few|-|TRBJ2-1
TGTGCCAGCAGCTTATCACGAGACAATGAGCAGTTCTTC
CASSLSRDNEQFF
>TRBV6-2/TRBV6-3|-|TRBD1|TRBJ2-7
TGTGCCAGCAGGACAGGGGGGGACGAGCAGTACTTC
CASRTGGDEQYF
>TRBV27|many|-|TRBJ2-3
TGTGCCAGCCAAAGTTTTGGGGGGGCCCCAGATACGCAGTATTTT
CASQSFGGAPDTQYF
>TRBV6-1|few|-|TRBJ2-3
TGTGCCAGCAGCCTGCCCGGCGATACGCAGTATTTT
CASSLPGDTQYF
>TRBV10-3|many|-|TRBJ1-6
TGTGCCATCAGTGATTTGGCAGGGCCAGCTTCACCCCTCCACTTT
CAISDLAGPASPLHF
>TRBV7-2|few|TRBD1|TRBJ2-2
TGTGCCAGCACCCCGGGACAGGGTCCCGGGGAGCTGTTTTTT
CASTPGQGPGELFF
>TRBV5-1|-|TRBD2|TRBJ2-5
TGCGCCAGCAGAACGGCGGGGGGAGGAGAGACCCAGTACTTC
CASRTAGGGETQYF
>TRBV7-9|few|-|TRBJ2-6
TGTGCCAGCAGCTCCGGTGGGACTGGGGCCAACGTCCTGACTTTC
CASSSGGTGANVLTF
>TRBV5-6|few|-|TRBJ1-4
TGTGCCAGCAGCGCTTCAACTGGAAAACTGTTTTTT
CASSASTGKLFF
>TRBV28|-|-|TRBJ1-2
TGTGCCAGCAGTTTAGCCCACTATGGCTACACCTTC
CASSLAHYGYTF
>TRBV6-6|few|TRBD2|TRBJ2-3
TGTGCCAGCAGCAGCCCTAGCGGGGACACAGATACGCAGTATTTT
CASSSPSGDTDTQYF
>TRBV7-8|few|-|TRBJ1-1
TGTGCCAGCAGCTTAGCGTACGAGGTTGGGCCTCGGGGAGCTTTCTTT
CASSLAYEVGPRGAFF
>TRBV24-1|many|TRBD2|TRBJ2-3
TGTGCCACCAGTGAACGAACTAGCGGGCGTAGCACAGATACGCAGTATTTT
CATSERTSGRSTDTQYF
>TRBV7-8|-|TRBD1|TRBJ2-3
TGTGCCAGCAGGTTCTCACAGGGGTTTGTCGCAGATACGCAGTATTTT
CASRFSQGFVADTQYF
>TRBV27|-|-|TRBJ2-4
TGTGCCAGCAGTTTAATGGGGGGACTAGCCAAAAACATTCAGTACTTC
CASSLMGGLAKNIQYF
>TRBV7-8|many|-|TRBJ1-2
TGTGCCAGCAGCATCACAGGTTCTGGCTACACCTTC
CASSITGSGYTF
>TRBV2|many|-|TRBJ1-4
TGTGCCAGCAGTGACACGGGGTACGGTGAAAAACTGTTTTTT
CASSDTGYGEKLFF
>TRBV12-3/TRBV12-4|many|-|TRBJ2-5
TGTGCCAGCAGTTTTGCCAGAAACCAAGAGACCCAGTACTTC
CASSFARNQETQYF
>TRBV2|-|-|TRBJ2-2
TGTGCCAGCAGGGGGGGATTCAGTCCGAACACCGGGGAGCTGTTTTTT
CASRGGFSPNTGELFF
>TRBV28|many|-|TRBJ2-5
TGTGCCAGCAGTTTATCCTGGTTACTCCCCCAAGAGACCCAGTACTTC
CASSLSWLLPQETQYF
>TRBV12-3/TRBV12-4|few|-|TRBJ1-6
TGTGCCAGCAGCCCGACAGGTTCGTCCTATAATTCACCCCTCCACTTT
CASSPTGSSYNSPLHF
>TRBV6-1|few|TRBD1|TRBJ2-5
TGTGCCAGCAGTGAGACGCGGACAGGGCGGGAGACCCAGTACTTC
CASSETRTGRETQYF
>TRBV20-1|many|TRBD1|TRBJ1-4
TGCAGTGCTAGAAACAGGGGAAGGAAGAATGAAAAACTGTTTTTT
CSARNRGRKNEKLFF
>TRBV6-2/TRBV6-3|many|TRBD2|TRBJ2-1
TGTGCCAGCAGCCAACTAGCGGGGGGATCCTCCTACAATGAGCAGTTCTTC
CASSQLAGGSSYNEQFF
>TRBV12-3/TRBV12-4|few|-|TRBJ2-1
TGTGCCAGCAGTTTGCCCAGGGGGGGCTACAATGAGCAGTTCTTC
CASSLPRGGYNEQFF
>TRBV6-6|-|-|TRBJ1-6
TGTGCCAGCAGTGCTCGGGACACAAATTCACCCCTCCACTTT
CASSARDTNSPLHF
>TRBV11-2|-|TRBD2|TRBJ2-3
TGTGCCAGCAGCCCGACTAGCGGGGGGTCTAGCACAGATACGCAGTATTTT
CASSPTSGGSSTDTQYF
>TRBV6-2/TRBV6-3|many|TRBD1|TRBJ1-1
TGTGCCAGCAGTTACTCCACCTGGACAGGTAAAAAAGCTTTCTTT
CASSYSTWTGKKAFF
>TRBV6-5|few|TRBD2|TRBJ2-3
TGTGCCAGCAGTAGCGGGGGGGCCAGAGATACGCAGTATTTT
CASSSGGARDTQYF
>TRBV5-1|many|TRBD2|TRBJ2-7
TGCGCCAGCAGCTTGACTGGGACTAGCGGGGTTTACGAGCAGTACTTC
CASSLTGTSGVYEQYF
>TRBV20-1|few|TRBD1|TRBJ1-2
TGCAGTGCGGGGGACAGTGTCAATGGCTACACCTTC
CSAGDSVNGYTF
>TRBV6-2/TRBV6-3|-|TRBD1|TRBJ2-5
TGTGCCAGCAGTTACGGGACAGGGGTGAGGGAGACCCAGTACTTC
CASSYGTGVRETQYF
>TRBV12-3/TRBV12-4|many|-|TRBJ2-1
TGTGCCAGCAGGCCCGGGACTTTATCCTACAATGAGCAGTTCTTC
CASRPGTLSYNEQFF
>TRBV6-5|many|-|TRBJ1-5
TGTGCCAGCAAAAGAACCACATCCCACGATCAGCCCCAGCATTTT
CASKRTTSHDQPQHF
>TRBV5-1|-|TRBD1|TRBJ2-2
TGCGCCAGCAGCCGGGACAGCTCAGCGAACACCGGGGAGCTGTTTTTT
CASSRDSSANTGELFF
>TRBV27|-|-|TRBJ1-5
TGTGCCAGCAGGCACCCGCGGCATAGCAATCAGCCCCAGCATTTT
CASRHPRHSNQPQHF
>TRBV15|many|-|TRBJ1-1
TGTGCCACCAGCAGAGATCGTTCAGTGGGAGCTTTCTTT
CATSRDRSVGAFF
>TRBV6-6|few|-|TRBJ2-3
TGTGCCACCTCCAGCGGCCGCCTGGCTACAGATACGCAGTATTTT
CATSSGRLATDTQYF
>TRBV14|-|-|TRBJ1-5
TGTGCCAGCAGCCAAGAGATGTTGGGTTCTCAGCCCCAGCATTTT
CASSQEMLGSQPQHF
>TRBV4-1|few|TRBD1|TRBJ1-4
TGCGCCAGCAGCCAACAAGGGACAGTGAATGAAAAACTGTTTTTT
CASSQQGTVNEKLFF
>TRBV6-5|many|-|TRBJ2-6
TGTGCCAGCAGTTACACGATCTGGATCGGGACACCAAATGTCCTGACTTTC
CASSYTIWIGTPNVLTF
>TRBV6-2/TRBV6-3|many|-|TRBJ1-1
TGTGCCAGCAGTTACTCCCAGGACAGATTGAACACTGAAGCTTTCTTT
CASSYSQDRLNTEAFF
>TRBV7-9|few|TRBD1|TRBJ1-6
TGTGCCAGCAGGACGGACAGGGGAGGGTCACCCCTCCACTTT
CASRTDRGGSPLHF
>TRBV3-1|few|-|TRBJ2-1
TGTGCCAGCAGCCTCTCCCCCTCCAGGCGGGGCAATGAGCAGTTCTTC
CASSLSPSRRGNEQFF
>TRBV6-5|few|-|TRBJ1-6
TGTGCCAGCAGGTCAGGGGACCCCAGCTCCTATAATTCACCCCTCCACTTT
CASRSGDPSSYNSPLHF
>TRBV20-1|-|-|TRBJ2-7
TGCAGTGCTAGAGCCGGGGACCGGAGAGGGCGAGGCTACGAGCAGTACTTC
CSARAGDRRGRGYEQYF
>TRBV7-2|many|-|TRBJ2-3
TGTGCCAGCAGCTCACTTTCGTACGATACGCAGTATTTT
CASSSLSYDTQYF
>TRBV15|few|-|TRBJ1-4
TGTGCCACCAGCGCTGTCCGGGCCGTTGGTGAAAAACTGTTTTTT
CATSAVRAVGEKLFF
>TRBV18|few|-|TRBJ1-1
TGTGCCAGCTCACCGAAAATGGTAGGGCAGAACACTGAAGCTTTCTTT
CASSPKMVGQNTEAFF
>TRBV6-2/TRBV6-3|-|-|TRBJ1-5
TGTGCCAGCAGGCTTTCGGGAGCCTATTACAATCAGCCCCAGCATTTT
CASRLSGAYYNQPQHF